This paragraph reports one T cell receptor (beta chain). This sample stems from a study of blood T cell repertoires in COVID-19. At the level of the study: COVID-19 samples from acute and convalescent phases originated in the United States, Italy and Spain. PBMCs, B-cell-depleted T cells, or T cells were the source of the cDNA or gDNA that made up the material.

The data were produced by immunoSEQ multiplex PCR, yet TCRdb's version contains in-frame clones alone and is incomplete. The sample holds about 370,000 clones; 85% to 90% are singletons and the top ten take over 0.95%. The sample was PBMCs or T cells enriched from blood (not recorded which). The receptor was derived from a man aged 18 to 30 who had recovered from COVID-19.

The CDR3 DNA reads as TGTGCCAGCAGCCTAGCCGGGACTGGGTGGGGTGAGCAGTTCTTC. Translating it yields CASSLAGTGWGEQFF. The genes are TRBV6-4 and TRBJ2-1, with TRBD2 as a possible D gene (6 bases). V was cut by 6 bases and J by 9 bases, with 21 bases left in between. CDR3 length equals 15 residues. CDR1 and CDR2 from the germline V gene are MRHNA and SNTAGT.